This TCR beta chain was recorded in a study of blood T cells in healthy people across ages. Germline CDR1 SGHRS, CDR2 YFSETQ. V lost 1 base, J lost 5 bases, and 3 bases stayed unmatched. CDR3 size: 15 residues. It was with a sample-barcoded 5' primer and a J-beta primer mix that a second PCR of about 7 to 12 cycles was run. TCRdb independently ran MiXCR on the 5' RACE reads; one entry per CDR3 protein. This sample yields 1.5 million to 2 million distinct CDR3 sequences, of which roughly 30% are seen a single time; 6.5% to 8.5% belongs to the top ten. The gene calls are TRBV5-1 and TRBJ2-2; TRBD2 matches at 9 bases. This receptor was taken from a woman in her 30s in good health. Sequenced material: blood. DNA for the CDR3: TGCGCCAGCAGCTTGAGCGGGGGGAGTACCGGGGAGCTGTTTTTT. This codes for CASSLSGGSTGELFF.